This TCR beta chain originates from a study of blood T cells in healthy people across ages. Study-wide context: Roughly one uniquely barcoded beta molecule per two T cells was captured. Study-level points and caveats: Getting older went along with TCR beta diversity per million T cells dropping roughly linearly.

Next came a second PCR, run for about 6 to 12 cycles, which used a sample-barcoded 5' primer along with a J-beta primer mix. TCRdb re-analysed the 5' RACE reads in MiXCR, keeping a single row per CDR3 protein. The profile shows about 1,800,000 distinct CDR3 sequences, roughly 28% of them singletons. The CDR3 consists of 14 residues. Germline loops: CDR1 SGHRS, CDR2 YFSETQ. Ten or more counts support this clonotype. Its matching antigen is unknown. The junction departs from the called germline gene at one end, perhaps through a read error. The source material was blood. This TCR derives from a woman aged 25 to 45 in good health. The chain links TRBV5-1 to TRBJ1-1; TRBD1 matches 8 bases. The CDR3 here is CASSLTGGNTEAFF. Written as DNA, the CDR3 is TGTGCCAGCAGCTTAACAGGGGGGAACACTGAAGCTTTCTTT.